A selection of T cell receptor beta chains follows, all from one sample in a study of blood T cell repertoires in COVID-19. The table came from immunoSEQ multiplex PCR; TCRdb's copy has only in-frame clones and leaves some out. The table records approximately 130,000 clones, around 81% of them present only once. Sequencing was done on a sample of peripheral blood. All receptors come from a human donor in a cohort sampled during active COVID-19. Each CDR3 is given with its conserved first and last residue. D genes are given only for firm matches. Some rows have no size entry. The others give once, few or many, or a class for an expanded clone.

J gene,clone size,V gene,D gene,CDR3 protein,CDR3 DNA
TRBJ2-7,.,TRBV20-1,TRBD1,CSASPGQEYF,TGCAGTGCTAGTCCGGGACAGGAGTACTTC
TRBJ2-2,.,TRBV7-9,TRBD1,CASSLPKGQGYTGELFF,TGTGCCAGCAGCTTACCCAAGGGACAGGGGTACACCGGGGAGCTGTTTTTT
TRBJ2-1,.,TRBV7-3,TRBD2,CASSSPTSGSYNEQFF,TGTGCCAGCAGCTCCCCGACTAGCGGCTCCTACAATGAGCAGTTCTTC
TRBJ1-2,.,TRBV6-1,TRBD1,CASSEWTGLSGYTF,TGTGCCAGCAGTGAGTGGACAGGACTTTCGGGCTACACCTTC
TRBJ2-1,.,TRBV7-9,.,CASSLLNEQFF,TGTGCCAGCAGCTTACTCAATGAGCAGTTCTTC
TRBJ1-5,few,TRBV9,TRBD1,CASSAGQGRQPQHF,TGTGCCAGCAGCGCAGGACAGGGCAGGCAGCCCCAGCATTTT
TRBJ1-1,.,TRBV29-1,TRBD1,CSVMDRGTGTEAFF,TGCAGCGTGATGGACAGGGGAACGGGCACTGAAGCTTTCTTT
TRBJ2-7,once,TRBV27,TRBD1,CASSRTGQSYEQYF,TGTGCCAGCTCGAGGACAGGACAATCCTACGAGCAGTACTTC
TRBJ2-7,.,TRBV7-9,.,CASSPRSSYEQYF,TGTGCCAGCAGCCCCCGGTCTTCCTACGAGCAGTACTTC
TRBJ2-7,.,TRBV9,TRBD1,CASSPGGQGTTEYF,TGTGCCAGCAGCCCTGGGGGACAGGGCACTACGGAGTACTTC
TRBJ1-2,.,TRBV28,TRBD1,CASSFSGQGEGYTF,TGTGCCAGCAGTTTTTCGGGACAGGGTGAGGGCTACACCTTC
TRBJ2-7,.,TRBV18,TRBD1,CASSPPKTGAIDEQYF,TGTGCCAGCTCACCACCGAAGACAGGGGCGATCGACGAGCAGTACTTC
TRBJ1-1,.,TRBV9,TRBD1,CASSVAGQGRGKETEAFF,TGTGCCAGCAGCGTAGCGGGACAGGGTAGGGGAAAGGAAACTGAAGCTTTCTTT
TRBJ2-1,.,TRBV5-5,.,CASSRGTGDYNEQFF,TGTGCCAGCAGCCGGGGGACGGGGGATTACAATGAGCAGTTCTTC
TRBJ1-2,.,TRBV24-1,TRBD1,CATSDSDRVRGYTF,TGTGCCACCAGTGATTCCGACAGGGTTCGGGGCTACACCTTC
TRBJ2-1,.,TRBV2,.,CASSDWDHGENEQFF,TGTGCCAGCAGTGATTGGGATCACGGGGAGAATGAGCAGTTCTTC
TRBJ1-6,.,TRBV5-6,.,CASSLDRAVSPLHF,TGTGCCAGCAGCTTGGACAGGGCGGTTTCACCCCTCCACTTT
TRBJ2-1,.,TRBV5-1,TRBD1,CASSEAGTGPFNEQFF,TGCGCCAGCAGCGAGGCAGGGACAGGGCCCTTCAATGAGCAGTTCTTC
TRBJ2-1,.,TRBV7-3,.,CASSLEQGSDEQFF,TGTGCCAGCAGCTTAGAACAGGGTTCAGATGAGCAGTTCTTC
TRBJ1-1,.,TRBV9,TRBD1,CASSVGGTGFEAFF,TGTGCCAGCAGCGTAGGGGGGACAGGGTTTGAAGCTTTCTTT
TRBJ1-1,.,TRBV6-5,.,CASSRVILAEAFF,TGTGCCAGCAGCCGGGTCATACTCGCTGAAGCTTTCTTT
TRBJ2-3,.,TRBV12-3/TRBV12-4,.,CASSPSTDTQYF,TGTGCCAGCAGTCCTAGCACAGATACGCAGTATTTT
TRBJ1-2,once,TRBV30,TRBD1,CAWSPAGGNYGYTF,TGTGCCTGGAGCCCAGCAGGGGGTAACTATGGCTACACCTTC
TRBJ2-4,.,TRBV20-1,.,CSASSIGAKNIQYF,TGCAGTGCTAGTAGCATCGGGGCCAAAAACATTCAGTACTTC
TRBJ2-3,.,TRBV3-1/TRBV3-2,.,CASSQPLSDTQYF,TGTGCCAGCAGCCAACCCCTATCAGATACGCAGTATTTT
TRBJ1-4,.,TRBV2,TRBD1,CATSDRGAEKLFF,TGTGCCACCTCCGACAGGGGGGCTGAAAAACTGTTTTTT
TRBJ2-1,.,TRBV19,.,CASSMEAWRGNEQFF,TGTGCCAGTAGTATGGAGGCGTGGCGGGGCAATGAGCAGTTCTTC
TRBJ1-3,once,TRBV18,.,CASSPAQGNTIYF,TGTGCCAGCTCACCCGCACAGGGAAACACCATATATTTT
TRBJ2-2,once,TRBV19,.,CASSISRGGSGGELFF,TGTGCCAGTAGTATATCTCGTGGAGGGTCGGGTGGGGAGCTGTTTTTT
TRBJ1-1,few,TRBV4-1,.,CASSQPIEGTEAFF,TGCGCCAGCAGCCAACCTATAGAGGGCACTGAAGCTTTCTTT
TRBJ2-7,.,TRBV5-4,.,CASSPPTSPYEQYF,TGTGCCAGCAGCCCCCCTACCTCCCCCTACGAGCAGTACTTC
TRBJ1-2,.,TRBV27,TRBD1,CASSLVRGQLNYGYTF,TGTGCCAGCAGTTTAGTTAGGGGGCAGCTTAACTATGGCTACACCTTC
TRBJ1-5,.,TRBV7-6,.,CASSSVGAGLWHQPQHF,TGTGCCAGCAGCTCCGTTGGGGCAGGGCTGTGGCATCAGCCCCAGCATTTT
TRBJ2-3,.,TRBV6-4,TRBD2,CASSFTSGGTDTQYF,TGTGCCAGCAGTTTTACTAGCGGGGGAACAGATACGCAGTATTTT
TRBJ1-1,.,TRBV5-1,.,CASSLVEGTEAFF,TGCGCCAGCAGCTTGGTGGAGGGTACTGAAGCTTTCTTT
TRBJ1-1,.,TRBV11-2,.,CASSLQGLEAFF,TGTGCCAGCAGTTTACAGGGACTAGAAGCTTTCTTT
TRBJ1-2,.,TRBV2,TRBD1,CAAQGQGASYGYTF,TGTGCCGCCCAAGGGCAGGGGGCGAGCTATGGCTACACCTTC
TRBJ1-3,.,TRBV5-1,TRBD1,CASSSDRGVGNTIYF,TGCGCCAGCAGCTCGGACAGGGGAGTTGGAAACACCATATATTTT
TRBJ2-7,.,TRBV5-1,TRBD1,CASSAGTGAYEQYF,TGCGCCAGCAGCGCCGGGACAGGGGCCTACGAGCAGTACTTC
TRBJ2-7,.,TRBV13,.,CASSTRGSYEQYF,TGTGCCAGCAGCACCCGGGGATCCTACGAGCAGTACTTC
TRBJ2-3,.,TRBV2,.,CASRPQALATDTQYF,TGTGCCAGCAGACCGCAGGCCCTCGCGACAGATACGCAGTATTTT
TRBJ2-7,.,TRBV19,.,CASSMNSRSSYEQYF,TGTGCCAGTAGTATGAATTCTAGGAGCTCCTACGAGCAGTACTTC